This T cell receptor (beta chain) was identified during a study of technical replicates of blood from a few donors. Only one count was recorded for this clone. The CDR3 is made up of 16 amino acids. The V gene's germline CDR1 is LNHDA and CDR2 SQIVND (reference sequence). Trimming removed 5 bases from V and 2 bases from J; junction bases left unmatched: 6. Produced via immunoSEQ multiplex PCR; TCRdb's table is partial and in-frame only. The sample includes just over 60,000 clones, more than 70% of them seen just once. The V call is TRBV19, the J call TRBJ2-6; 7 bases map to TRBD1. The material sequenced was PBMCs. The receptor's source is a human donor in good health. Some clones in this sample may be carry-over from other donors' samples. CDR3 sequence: CASSLDRETGANVLTF. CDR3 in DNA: TGTGCCAGTAGTCTCGACAGGGAAACTGGGGCCAACGTCCTGACTTTC.